A selection of T cell receptor beta chains follows, all from one sample in a study of glioma-infiltrating T cells. TCRdb reprocessed the multiplex PCR reads with MiXCR, giving one entry per CDR3 protein. The data hold fewer than 55,000 distinct CDR3 sequences, with around 22% observed a single time. The sample taken for sequencing was glioma tissue, nonneoplastic brain tissue, or PBMCs (not recorded which). The receptors were gathered from a human donor with low-grade glioma or glioblastoma, undergoing nonglioma brain surgery, or in good health (not recorded which). The CDR3 runs from the conserved cysteine through the conserved F or W. The order of the fields is D gene, clone size, V gene, J gene, CDR3 protein, CDR3 DNA. The D gene is left open where the match is weak. Sizes are listed as once, few or many counts, or a class when the clone is expanded.

TRBD2,many,TRBV27,TRBJ2-7,CASSSRARGGEQYF,TGTGCCAGCAGTTCCCGTGCGCGGGGGGGCGAGCAGTACTTC
-,few,TRBV29-1,TRBJ2-7,CSVRTMYEQYF,TGCAGCGTCCGGACAATGTACGAGCAGTACTTC
-,many,TRBV28,TRBJ1-5,CASSLRGRPLQPQHF,TGTGCCAGCAGTTTGAGGGGGAGGCCCCTCCAGCCCCAGCATTTT
TRBD2,few,TRBV4-1,TRBJ2-7,CASSSPSTSGGPRTSYEQYF,TGTGCCAGCAGTTCCCCCAGCACTAGCGGGGGCCCCCGCACGTCCTACGAGCAGTACTTC
TRBD2,few,TRBV5-1,TRBJ2-5,CASSPGTSGYQETQYF,TGCGCCAGCAGCCCCGGGACTAGCGGGTACCAAGAGACCCAGTACTTC
-,few,TRBV7-5,TRBJ2-3,CLSVPEVLRRDRVFTDTQYF,-
-,many,TRBV7-2,TRBJ1-1,CASSSLTLPNTEAFF,TGTGCCAGCAGCTCGTTAACTCTACCGAACACTGAAGCTTTCTTT
TRBD2,medium-sized,TRBV20-1,TRBJ2-3,CSAIDGTSSTDTQYF,TGCAGTGCTATCGACGGGACTAGCAGCACAGATACGCAGTATTTT
TRBD2,medium-sized,TRBV6-1,TRBJ2-7,CASTRGKPYEQYF,TGTGCCAGCACGCGGGGGAAACCCTACGAGCAGTACTTC
-,many,TRBV2,TRBJ2-7,CASNPGSYEQYF,TGTGCCAGCAATCCGGGGAGTTACGAGCAGTACTTC
TRBD1,many,TRBV7-3,TRBJ2-2,CASSPQGLFTGELFF,TGTGCCAGCAGCCCACAGGGGTTGTTTACCGGGGAGCTGTTTTTT
-,many,TRBV20-1,TRBJ2-3,CSARDEQSYSTDTQYF,TGCAGTGCTAGAGATGAACAGAGCTATAGCACAGATACGCAGTATTTT
-,many,TRBV19,TRBJ1-1,CASSIAGAAEAFF,TGTGCCAGTAGTATAGCGGGGGCGGCTGAAGCTTTCTTT
-,many,TRBV28,TRBJ1-1,CASSLPLELKVNTEAFF,TGTGCCAGCAGTTTACCCCTCGAGTTGAAGGTGAACACTGAAGCTTTCTTT
-,many,TRBV20-1,TRBJ1-1,CSAGDKRTEAFF,TGCAGTGCTGGGGACAAAAGGACTGAAGCTTTCTTT